Listed below are T cell receptor beta chains from one sample, sequenced in a study of T-cell reconstitution after alpha-beta-depleted transplantation in children. TCRdb re-analysed the PCR reads in MiXCR, keeping a single row per CDR3 protein. In the table there are some 500,000 distinct CDR3 sequences, around 19% of which are singletons. The specimen comprised PBMCs from the stem cell graft donor, sampled from the stem cell graft. The receptors were gathered from a human donor who donated a stem cell graft to a child with acute lymphoblastic leukemia. Each CDR3 is given with its conserved first and last residue.

v_gene	j_gene	CDR3aa
TRBV20-1	TRBJ2-7	CSARAQEREEGVYEQYF
TRBV4-1	TRBJ1-2	CASSQDLGEGFNGYTF
TRBV3-1	TRBJ2-5	CASRPEGNEAQYF
TRBV20-1	TRBJ2-1	CSARLVTGGTEQFF
TRBV7-6	TRBJ2-7	CASSLVSLSYEQYF
TRBV24-1	TRBJ1-2	CATSDPPGQGNYGYTF
TRBV5-1	TRBJ2-3	CASSLEAGGPTDTQYF
TRBV29-1	TRBJ2-2	CSASGGQPNTGELFF
TRBV5-6	TRBJ1-5	CASSWGGPNQPQHF
TRBV7-9	TRBJ2-5	CASSSPRAGSEETQYF
TRBV15	TRBJ1-5	CATSRGRGAVQPQHF
TRBV24-1	TRBJ1-5	CATSPSDSNQPQHF
TRBV29-1	TRBJ1-1	CSGVEGTEAFF
TRBV18	TRBJ1-2	CASSPEGTVYGYTF
TRBV9	TRBJ1-2	CASSPSYPTGTYGYTF
TRBV7-9	TRBJ2-3	CASSLGVGGDRDTQYF
TRBV20-1	TRBJ2-3	CSAVGRPGADTQYF
TRBV6-6	TRBJ2-7	CASSYTPNYEQYF
TRBV9	TRBJ2-5	CASSPRGGGRGETQYF